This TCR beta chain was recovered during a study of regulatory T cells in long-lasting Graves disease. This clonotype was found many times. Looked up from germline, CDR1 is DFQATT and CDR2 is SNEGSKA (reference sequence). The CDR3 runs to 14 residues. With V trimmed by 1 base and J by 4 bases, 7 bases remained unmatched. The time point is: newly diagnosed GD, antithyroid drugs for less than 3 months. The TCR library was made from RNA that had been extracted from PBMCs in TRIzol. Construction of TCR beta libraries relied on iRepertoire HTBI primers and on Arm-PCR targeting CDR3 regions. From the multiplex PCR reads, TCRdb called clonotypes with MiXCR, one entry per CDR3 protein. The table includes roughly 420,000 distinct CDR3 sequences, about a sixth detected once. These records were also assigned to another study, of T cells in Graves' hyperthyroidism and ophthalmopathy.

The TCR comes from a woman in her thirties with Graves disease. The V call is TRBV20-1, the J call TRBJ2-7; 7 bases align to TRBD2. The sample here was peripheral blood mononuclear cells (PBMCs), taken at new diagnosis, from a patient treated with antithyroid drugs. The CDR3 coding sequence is TGCAGTGCTAGAGCTCCAGCGGGATTGTACGAGCAGTACTTC. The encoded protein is CSARAPAGLYEQYF.